This TCR beta chain emerged from a study of long-term antiretroviral therapy in people with HIV. Findings of the study overall: In HIV, the repertoires covered a tighter span of CDR3 lengths than in controls. Increased diversity was seen after ART, yet it remained lower than in transplant donor controls.

A note on this clone: Its target is unknown.

They ran version v3.0 of the immunoSEQ assay at survey level. Data came from immunoSEQ multiplex PCR; TCRdb stores just in-frame clones and leaves some out. The repertoire holds around 16,000 clones, with around 94% as singletons. The germline V gene encodes CDR1 MNHEY and CDR2 SMNVEV (reference sequence). CDR3 length: 13 amino acids. The V end was cut by 4 bases, the J end by 0 bases, with 7 bases between. The clonotype was recovered from a woman in her 50s with HIV. The chain employs TRBV27 and TRBJ2-7; no clear D. The sequencing used unsorted PBMCs, collected 6.4 years after starting antiretroviral therapy. For the CDR3, the DNA is TGTGCCAGCAGTTACGCTAGCTCCTACGAGCAGTACTTC. The encoded protein is CASSYASSYEQYF.